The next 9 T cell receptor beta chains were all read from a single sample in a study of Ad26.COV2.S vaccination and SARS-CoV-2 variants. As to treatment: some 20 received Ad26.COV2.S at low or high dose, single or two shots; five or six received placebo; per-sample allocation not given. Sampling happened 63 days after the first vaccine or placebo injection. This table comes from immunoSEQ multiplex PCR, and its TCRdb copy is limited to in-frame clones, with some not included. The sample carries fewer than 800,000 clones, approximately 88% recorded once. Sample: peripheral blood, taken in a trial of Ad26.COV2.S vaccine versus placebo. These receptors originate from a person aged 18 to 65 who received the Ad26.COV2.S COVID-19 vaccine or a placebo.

The CDR3 nucleotides are TGTGCCAGCAGCTTACCCCAGGGGCTTCTCGGCTACACCTTC. Its protein product is CASSLPQGLLGYTF. The chain combines TRBV13 with TRBJ1-2; D may be TRBD1 (6 bases). Germline CDR1 reads PRHDT; CDR2 reads FYEKMQ (reference sequence). CDR3 length: 14 residues. Between the trimmed V and J ends, which lost 2 bases and 8 bases, there was a span of 15 bases.

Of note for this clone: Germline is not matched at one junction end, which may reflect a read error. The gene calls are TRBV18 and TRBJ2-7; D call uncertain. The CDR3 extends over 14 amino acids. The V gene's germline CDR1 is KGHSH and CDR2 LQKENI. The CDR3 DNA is TGTGCCAGCTCCCCACCGGCCCATGCTTACGAGCAGTACTTC. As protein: CASSPPAHAYEQYF.

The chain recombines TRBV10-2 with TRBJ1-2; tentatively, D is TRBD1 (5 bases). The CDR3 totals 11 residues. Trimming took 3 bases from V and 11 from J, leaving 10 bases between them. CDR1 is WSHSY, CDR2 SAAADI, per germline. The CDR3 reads CASSDRGTYTF. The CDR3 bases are TGCGCCAGCAGTGACCGGGGGACGTACACCTTC.

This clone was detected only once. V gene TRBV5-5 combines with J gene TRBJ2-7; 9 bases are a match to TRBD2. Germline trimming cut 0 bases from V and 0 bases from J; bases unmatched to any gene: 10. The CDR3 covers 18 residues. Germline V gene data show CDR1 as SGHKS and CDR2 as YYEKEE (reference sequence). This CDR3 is CASSLVAGGGPSSYEQYF. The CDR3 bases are TGTGCCAGCAGCTTGGTGGCGGGAGGGGGGCCCAGCTCCTACGAGCAGTACTTC.

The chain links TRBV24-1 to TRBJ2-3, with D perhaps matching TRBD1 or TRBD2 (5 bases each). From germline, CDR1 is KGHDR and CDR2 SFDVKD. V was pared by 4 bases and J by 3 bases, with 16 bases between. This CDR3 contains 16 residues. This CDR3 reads CATSDPGQGGTDTQYF. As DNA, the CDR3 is TGTGCCACCAGTGACCCTGGACAAGGAGGAACAGATACGCAGTATTTT.

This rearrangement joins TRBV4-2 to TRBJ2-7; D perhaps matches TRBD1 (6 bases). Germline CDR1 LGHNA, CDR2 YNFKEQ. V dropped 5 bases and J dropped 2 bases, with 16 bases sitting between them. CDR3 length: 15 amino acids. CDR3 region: CASSRDITKAYEQYF. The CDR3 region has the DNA TGTGCCAGCAGCAGGGACATTACGAAAGCCTACGAGCAGTACTTC.

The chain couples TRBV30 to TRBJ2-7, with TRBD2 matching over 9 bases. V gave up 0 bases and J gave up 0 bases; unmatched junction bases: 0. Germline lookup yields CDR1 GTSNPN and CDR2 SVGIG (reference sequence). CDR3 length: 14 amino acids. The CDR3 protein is CAWSVSGSSYEQYF. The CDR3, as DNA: TGTGCCTGGAGTGTTAGCGGGAGCTCCTACGAGCAGTACTTC.

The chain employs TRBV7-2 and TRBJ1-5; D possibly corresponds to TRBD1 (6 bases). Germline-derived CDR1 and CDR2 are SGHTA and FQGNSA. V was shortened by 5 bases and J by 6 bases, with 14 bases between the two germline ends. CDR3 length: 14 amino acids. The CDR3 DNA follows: TGTGCCAGCAGCCTAACTGGGGGCGGTCAGCCCCAGCATTTT. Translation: CASSLTGGGQPQHF. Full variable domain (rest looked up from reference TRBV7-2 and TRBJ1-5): GAGVSQSPSNKVTEKGKDVELRCDPISGHTALYWYRQSLGQGLEFLIYFQGNSAPDKSGLPSDRFSAERTGGSVSTLTIQRTQQEDSAVYLCASSLTGGGQPQHFGDGTRLSIL.

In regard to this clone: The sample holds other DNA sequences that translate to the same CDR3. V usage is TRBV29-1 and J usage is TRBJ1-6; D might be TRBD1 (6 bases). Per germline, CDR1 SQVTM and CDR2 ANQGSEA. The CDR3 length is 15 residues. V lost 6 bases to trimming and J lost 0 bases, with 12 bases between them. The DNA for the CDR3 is TGCAGCGTACGAACAGGGAGCTCCTATAATTCACCCCTCCACTTT. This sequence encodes CSVRTGSSYNSPLHF.